A selection of T cell receptor beta chains follows, all from one sample in a study of blood T cell repertoires in COVID-19. Only in-frame clones appear in the TCRdb table, and some are missing; sequencing was by immunoSEQ multiplex PCR. The sample has around 100,000 clones, 88% seen once. Sample: peripheral blood. Receptor source: a human donor in a cohort sampled during active COVID-19. CDR3s include the opening cysteine and the closing phenylalanine or tryptophan. A D gene is named only where the DNA matches it firmly. Some rows mark clone size as missing; the rest say once, few, many or name a class of expanded clone.

>TRBJ1-1|NA|NA|TRBV9
CASSAQQGFNTEAFF
TGTGCCAGCAGCGCCCAACAGGGCTTTAACACTGAAGCTTTCTTT
>TRBJ2-7|NA|TRBD2|TRBV27
CASRGTGGRRSEQYF
TGTGCCAGCAGGGGTACAGGCGGGAGGAGGTCCGAGCAGTACTTC
>TRBJ2-3|NA|NA|TRBV6-2/TRBV6-3
CASSFDISPDTQYF
TGTGCCAGCAGCTTCGACATAAGCCCAGATACGCAGTATTTT
>TRBJ1-3|NA|TRBD1|TRBV30
CAWSFHRGSGNTIYF
TGTGCCTGGAGTTTCCACAGGGGGTCTGGAAACACCATATATTTT
>TRBJ1-2|once|NA|TRBV6-5
CASRRGSLGGYTF
TGTGCCAGCAGACGTGGGTCCCTAGGTGGCTACACCTTC
>TRBJ2-5|NA|TRBD2|TRBV11-3
CASSLSLAGGRETQYF
TGTGCCAGCAGCTTATCCCTAGCGGGAGGCCGCGAGACCCAGTACTTC
>TRBJ1-2|NA|TRBD1|TRBV19
CASPWPGQEPYGYTF
TGTGCCTCCCCCTGGCCGGGACAGGAACCCTATGGCTACACCTTC
>TRBJ2-5|NA|TRBD2|TRBV4-1
CASGPREGWETQYF
TGCGCCAGCGGCCCGCGGGAGGGCTGGGAGACCCAGTACTTC
>TRBJ1-2|NA|NA|TRBV10-3
CAISERGNDGYTF
TGTGCCATCAGTGAAAGGGGGAACGATGGCTACACCTTC
>TRBJ1-1|NA|TRBD1|TRBV23-1
CASSQQGYGQGAFF
TGCGCCAGCAGTCAACAAGGTTACGGACAGGGAGCTTTCTTT
>TRBJ2-7|NA|NA|TRBV15
CATSREDFEQYF
TGTGCCACCAGCAGAGAAGACTTCGAGCAGTACTTC
>TRBJ2-1|NA|NA|TRBV5-6
CASSSLPGANEQFF
TGTGCCAGCAGCTCACTTCCGGGAGCCAATGAGCAGTTCTTC
>TRBJ2-7|NA|NA|TRBV29-1
CSGGGNYEQYF
TGCAGCGGTGGGGGGAACTACGAGCAGTACTTC
>TRBJ1-5|NA|TRBD1|TRBV18
CASSPGGGQGNQPQHF
TGTGCCAGCTCACCGGGGGGGGGACAGGGAAATCAGCCCCAGCATTTT
>TRBJ2-7|NA|TRBD2|TRBV6-5
CASYSGSSYEQYF
TGTGCCAGTTATAGCGGGAGCTCCTACGAGCAGTACTTC
>TRBJ2-3|NA|NA|TRBV5-1
CASSLARGEGTDTQYF
TGCGCCAGCAGCTTGGCCAGGGGGGAGGGCACAGATACGCAGTATTTT
>TRBJ2-7|NA|NA|TRBV4-3
CASSQGTGYEQYF
TGCGCCAGCAGCCAAGGAACAGGGTACGAGCAGTACTTC
>TRBJ1-1|NA|NA|TRBV5-1
CASQGSGGGTEAFF
TGCGCCAGCCAAGGCTCGGGGGGAGGCACTGAAGCTTTCTTT
>TRBJ2-1|NA|TRBD2|TRBV4-3
CASSQLGRVDNEQFF
TGCGCCAGCAGCCAGCTGGGGAGGGTTGACAATGAGCAGTTCTTC
>TRBJ2-1|NA|TRBD1|TRBV3-1/TRBV3-2
CASSLGDRGRVNEQFF
TGTGCCAGCAGCCTCGGGGACAGGGGGCGCGTCAATGAGCAGTTCTTC
>TRBJ2-7|NA|NA|TRBV24-1
CATSGDKQYF
TGTGCCACCAGTGGGGACAAGCAGTACTTC
>TRBJ1-5|once|NA|TRBV19
CASSIDRGINQPQHF
TGTGCCAGTAGTATTGATAGGGGGATTAATCAGCCCCAGCATTTT
>TRBJ2-7|NA|TRBD1|TRBV6-6
CASCRDRDLYEQYF
TGTGCCAGCTGCCGGGACAGGGATTTGTACGAGCAGTACTTC
>TRBJ1-2|NA|TRBD1|TRBV5-4
CASSFGTDYGYTF
TGTGCCAGCAGCTTCGGGACAGACTATGGCTACACCTTC
>TRBJ1-3|NA|NA|TRBV6-6
CASRAGLTGNTIYF
TGTGCCAGCAGGGCGGGTTTGACTGGAAACACCATATATTTT
>TRBJ1-3|NA|NA|TRBV5-1
CASSNYPTGSISGNTIYF
TGCGCCAGCAGCAACTACCCGACAGGCTCTATCTCTGGAAACACCATATATTTT
>TRBJ1-2|NA|TRBD1|TRBV6-6
CASRRTTGESGYTF
TGTGCCAGCAGGCGGACCACAGGGGAAAGTGGCTACACCTTC
>TRBJ2-7|few|TRBD2|TRBV28
CASSFSLAVLSYEQYF
TGTGCCAGCAGTTTTTCGCTAGCGGTCCTGTCCTACGAGCAGTACTTC
>TRBJ1-1|NA|NA|TRBV11-2
CASRLGAFNTEAFF
TGTGCCAGCAGACTGGGGGCATTTAACACTGAAGCTTTCTTT